This TCR beta chain was found in a study of OX40 agonist ivuxolimab in advanced cancers. The CDR3 runs to 14 residues. Germline CDR1 reads SGDLS; CDR2 reads YYNGEE. Trimming pared 3 bases from V and 7 bases from J, leaving 14 bases between. In this sample, this clone turned up once. Clones were sequenced by immunoSEQ multiplex PCR, and TCRdb holds only the in-frame ones, with some missing. The sample has about 84,000 clones, approximately 93% seen once. The origin of this receptor is an adult with an advanced solid tumor such as melanoma, head and neck, liver or kidney cancer. The chain recombines TRBV9 with TRBJ2-1; unclear D gene. Material: CD4+ or CD8+ T cells sorted from blood, obtained in a trial of the OX40 agonist ivuxolimab. As DNA, the CDR3 is TGTGCCAGCAGCGACCCCTCGTCACAAAATGAGCAGTTCTTC. Translated: CASSDPSSQNEQFF. Looking up the rest from reference TRBV9 and TRBJ2-1 gives the full variable domain: DSGVTQTPKHLITATGQRVTLRCSPRSGDLSVYWYQQSLDQGLQFLIQYYNGEERAKGNILERFSAQQFPDLHSELNLSSLELGDSALYFCASSDPSSQNEQFFGPGTRLTVL.